These T cell receptor beta chains were read from a single sample in a study of blood T cell repertoires in COVID-19. The data were produced by immunoSEQ multiplex PCR, yet TCRdb's version contains in-frame clones alone and is incomplete. Seen here are 140,000 or so clones, about 80% observed once, and the top ten hold 1.5% to 2%. The sequenced sample was PBMCs or T cells enriched from blood (not recorded which). The receptors here all came from a woman aged 18-30 years who had been exposed to COVID-19. Each CDR3 is given with its conserved first and last residue. D genes are given only for firm matches. Clone size appears in some rows only: once, few, many, or a class for an expanded clone.

cdr3_aa	cdr3_nt	v_call	j_call	d_call	clone_size
CASRPTRELVTEAFF	TGTGCCAGCAGACCAACGAGGGAGTTGGTTACTGAAGCTTTCTTT	TRBV27	TRBJ1-1	NA	NA
CASSAYRGDNEQFF	TGTGCCAGCAGCGCCTACAGGGGCGACAATGAGCAGTTCTTC	TRBV3-1/TRBV3-2	TRBJ2-1	TRBD1	NA
CASRHRDSLNTEAFF	TGTGCCAGCAGACATCGGGACAGTTTGAACACTGAAGCTTTCTTT	TRBV7-9	TRBJ1-1	TRBD1	NA
CASSESSPNYGYTF	TGCGCCAGCAGTGAGTCGAGCCCCAACTATGGCTACACCTTC	TRBV10-2	TRBJ1-2	NA	NA
CASSLTSGRVNEQFF	TGTGCCAGCAGCCTGACTAGCGGGAGGGTCAATGAGCAGTTCTTC	TRBV7-9	TRBJ2-1	TRBD2	few
CAWSKIRDWAERSDTQYF	TGTGCCTGGAGTAAGATTCGGGACTGGGCCGAAAGATCAGATACGCAGTATTTT	TRBV30	TRBJ2-3	NA	NA
CASSEGTGNSPLHF	TGTGCCAGCAGTGAAGGGACAGGAAATTCACCCCTCCACTTT	TRBV6-1	TRBJ1-6	TRBD1	NA
CSVPYPRGGGGESRRTQYF	TGCAGCGTCCCGTACCCGCGGGGGGGAGGGGGCGAAAGTAGGCGGACCCAGTACTTC	TRBV29-1	TRBJ2-5	TRBD2	NA
CASSTLTVPNYGYTF	TGTGCCAGCAGTACACTGACAGTTCCTAACTATGGCTACACCTTC	TRBV28	TRBJ1-2	NA	NA
CASSKTGSNQPQHF	TGTGCCAGTAGCAAGACAGGTTCCAATCAGCCCCAGCATTTT	TRBV19	TRBJ1-5	NA	once
CASSYSQPYSNQPQHF	TGTGCCAGCAGTTACTCACAGCCCTATAGCAATCAGCCCCAGCATTTT	TRBV6-2/TRBV6-3	TRBJ1-5	NA	NA
CAWSARRADTQYF	TGTGCCTGGAGTGCCCGCCGGGCAGATACGCAGTATTTT	TRBV30	TRBJ2-3	NA	few
CAWRRTGNQPQHF	TGTGCCTGGAGAAGGACAGGGAATCAGCCCCAGCATTTT	TRBV30	TRBJ1-5	TRBD1	once
CATSGLGNTIYF	TGTGCCACCAGCGGTCTTGGAAACACCATATATTTT	TRBV24-1	TRBJ1-3	NA	NA
CASRRSAFQTRQGTQYF	TGCGCCAGCAGGCGTAGCGCCTTCCAAACTCGTCAAGGGACCCAGTACTTC	TRBV4-1	TRBJ2-5	NA	NA
CASSLSGGIRNEQYF	TGTGCCAGCTCACTCTCAGGGGGCATTCGGAACGAGCAGTACTTC	TRBV18	TRBJ2-7	TRBD1	NA
CASSRRDRGTDTQYF	TGTGCCAGCAGCCGAAGGGACAGGGGCACAGATACGCAGTATTTT	TRBV3-1/TRBV3-2	TRBJ2-3	TRBD1	once
CASSSTTGNTIYF	TGTGCCAGCAGTTCGACTACTGGAAACACCATATATTTT	TRBV3-1/TRBV3-2	TRBJ1-3	NA	NA
CASSSGGSSEQYF	TGCGCCAGCAGCTCGGGGGGGTCGAGCGAGCAGTACTTC	TRBV5-1	TRBJ2-7	TRBD2	NA
CALTEGGQETQYF	TGTGCCCTCACAGAGGGAGGTCAAGAGACCCAGTACTTC	TRBV5-4	TRBJ2-5	NA	once
CASSLDWGGNQPQHF	TGTGCCAGCAGCTTAGATTGGGGGGGCAATCAGCCCCAGCATTTT	TRBV11-2	TRBJ1-5	NA	few
CASSQVFSGEVVTGELFF	TGTGCCAGCAGCCAAGTATTCTCAGGGGAAGTGGTCACCGGGGAGCTGTTTTTT	TRBV3-1/TRBV3-2	TRBJ2-2	NA	NA
CASSLVGGVLGSPLHF	TGCGCCAGCAGCTTGGTTGGGGGCGTTCTCGGTTCACCCCTCCACTTT	TRBV5-1	TRBJ1-6	NA	NA